This T cell receptor beta chain was observed in a study of response to subunit inactivated influenza vaccine. This clonotype came up a few times. The CDR3 covers 16 residues. In germline, CDR1 is MNHEY, CDR2 SMNVEV (reference sequence). The V gene end was trimmed by 3 bases and the J gene end by 3 bases; junction bases not matched to a gene: 7. TCRdb independently ran MiXCR on the RT-PCR reads; one entry per CDR3 protein. The sample has approximately 170,000 distinct CDR3 sequences; 12% are singletons. The data also belong to a second study, concerning T cells expressing NK-cell markers. That paper states: TCR beta cDNA was generated via 5'RACE template switching incorporating UMIs. CD3+CD56+NKG2C+, CD3+CD56+NKG2C- and CD3+CD56-NKG2C+ T cells, once sorted, supplied the TCR beta repertoires. One of eight sequenced donors was HCMV-seronegative; the other seven were seropositive. Six of the donors carried dominant NKG2C+ clonotypes that took up 1.0-7.0% of their CD8+ T cells. In several donors, these clonotypes also led the CD3+CD56-NKG2C+ fraction.

The V and J genes are TRBV27 and TRBJ2-7, with TRBD2 matching 11 bases. The receptor was derived from a man aged 50-60 years who received an inactivated influenza vaccine. This specimen was CD8+ T cells sorted from PBMCs, taken 12 days after vaccination. The CDR3 bases are TGTGCCAGCAGTTTGATCGGGACTAGCGGATTCTACGAGCAGTACTTC. Protein sequence: CASSLIGTSGFYEQYF.